This paragraph covers one T cell receptor beta chain sequence. No antigen is known for it. The sample comes from a study of cytomegalovirus exposure and HLA in healthy donors. Study results and limitations: Sequencing artifact likely explains a cluster of highly shared sequence variants. In vitro testing confirmed a few CMV-associated chains as specific for CMV antigens. Most subjects had HLA-A and HLA-B alleles reportedly predicted accurately by TCR beta sequences. Later analysis demonstrated an association between a missense DCLRE1C variant and TCR beta V- and J-gene trimming.

The V gene's germline CDR1 is SEHNR and CDR2 FQNEAQ (reference sequence). J gave up 1 base and V 5 bases, and 14 bases lay outside the gene matches. This CDR3 comprises 19 residues. The primer mix had 60 Vbeta and 13 Jbeta primers. This table comes from immunoSEQ multiplex PCR, and its TCRdb copy is limited to in-frame clones, with some not included. The sample lists approximately 140,000 clones; approximately 82% were seen once. The clonotype comes from a man aged 18 to 29 in good health and CMV-seropositive. Input material: PBMCs. The chain links TRBV7-9 to TRBJ2-1; 10 positions match TRBD2. The CDR3 loop reads CASSPIRTSGTLSYNEQFF. CDR3 in DNA: TGTGCCAGCAGCCCCATTCGGACTAGCGGTACACTTTCCTACAATGAGCAGTTCTTC.